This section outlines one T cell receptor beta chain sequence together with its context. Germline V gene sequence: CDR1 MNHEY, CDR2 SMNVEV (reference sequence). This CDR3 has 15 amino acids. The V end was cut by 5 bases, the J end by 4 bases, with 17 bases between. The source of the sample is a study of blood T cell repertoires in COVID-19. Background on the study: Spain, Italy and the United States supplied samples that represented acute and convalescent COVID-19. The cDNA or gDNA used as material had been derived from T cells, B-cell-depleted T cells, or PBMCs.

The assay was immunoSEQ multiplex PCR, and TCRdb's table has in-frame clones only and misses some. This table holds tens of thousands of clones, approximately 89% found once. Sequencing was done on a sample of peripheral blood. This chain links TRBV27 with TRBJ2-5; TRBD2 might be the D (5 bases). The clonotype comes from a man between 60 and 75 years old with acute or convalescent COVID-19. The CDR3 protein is CASSPYFRGGETQYF. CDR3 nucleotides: TGTGCCAGCAGTCCCTACTTCCGGGGTGGAGAGACCCAGTACTTC.